The sequence of this TCR beta chain was determined in a study of T cell responses to AZD1222 COVID-19 vaccine. For this clone: This same CDR3 is encoded by further DNA sequences in the sample.

Data came from immunoSEQ multiplex PCR; TCRdb stores just in-frame clones and leaves some out. Altogether around 170,000 clones are present, 90% being singletons, with the ten largest covering approximately 1.5%. CDR1 and CDR2 from the germline V gene are MDHEN and SYDVKM. CDR3 size: 15 residues. V dropped 2 bases and J dropped 3; count of bases not matched to a gene: 4. This sample comprised peripheral blood, obtained on day 0 of AZD1222 vaccination. The chain recombines TRBV28 with TRBJ2-3; TRBD2 matches at 8 bases. The source is an adult in good health. The CDR3 is CASSLAGGGTDTQYF. The CDR3, as DNA: TGTGCCAGCAGTTTAGCGGGGGGTGGGACAGATACGCAGTATTTT. The variable domain in full, with the rest retrieved from reference TRBV28 and TRBJ2-3, is DVKVTQSSRYLVKRTGEKVFLECVQDMDHENMFWYRQDPGLGLRLIYFSYDVKMKEKGDIPEGYSVSREKKERFSLILESASTNQTSMYLCASSLAGGGTDTQYFGPGTRLTVL.